Given below is one TCR beta chain in context. The count of this clone is one. Its antigen is unknown. There are no base qualities to consult, and no much larger clone falls within one base. The source of the sample is a study of PD-1 blockade in mismatch repair-deficient tumors listed by TCRdb under 2017. Looking at the study overall: The trial enrolled some 82 consecutive patients with more than ten mismatch repair-deficient cancer types between September 2013 and 2016, all previously treated and progressing. Deep sequencing of TCR CDR3 regions was used to track tumor-associated T cell clones in peripheral blood of patients responding to PD-1 blockade. On the study overall, not on this receptor specifically: Clonal expansion was elicited by three of the seven peptides, yielding more than 140 unique blood TCRs of which seven were also found in tumor, and every positive peptide was derived from frameshift mutations. After pembrolizumab, tumor-resident clones, which were often undetectable in blood before treatment, expanded rapidly and then contracted, generally ahead of radiologic responses.

The library relied on the immunoSEQ multiplex PCR assay. The paper's processing steps were these. A clone was defined as neoantigen-specific if the clone expanded significantly to the relevant peptide but showed no significant expansion to any other peptide tested. Held by TCRdb, this immuneACCESS table contains in-frame sequences only and omits some clones. Under half of the omission traces to an unresolved V gene where checked; the cause of the rest is unknown. For V, J and clone size, that table is used; D and trimming come from the DNA. Recorded for this sample are more than 11,000 clones; under 90% of them occurred a single time. The biggest ten clones account for approximately 20% of the sample. This specimen's time point label, per the study, means: approximately 10-day in vitro stimulation with candidate neoantigen peptide 4. Mismatch repair deficiency in every enrolled patient was established by polymerase chain reaction or immunohistochemistry. TCR sequencing was performed for a few patients who responded to pembrolizumab therapy. Roughly seven ELISpot-reactive candidate neoantigen peptides were each used in an approximately 10-day in vitro stimulation before TCR sequencing. A control culture lacking peptide was run in an identical manner and was used as the baseline for calculation of clone fold changes. The phase II trial prospectively evaluated PD-1 blockade with pembrolizumab in advanced mismatch repair-deficient cancers, independent of tissue of origin.

Trimming removed 1 base from V and 2 bases from J; the gene matches leave 8 bases unexplained. Inclusive of the bounding cysteine and phenylalanine, the CDR3 is 16 residues long. Here the CDR3 DNA is all that survives: 48 bases in frame from base 1. The germline V gene specifies MNHNS as CDR1 and SASEGT as CDR2. This sequence uses TRBV6-1 and TRBJ2-7, and TRBD1 matches 7 of the central bases. The clonotype comes from an adult with mismatch repair-deficient cancer. The source was cells cultured in vitro, collected from a patient treated with pembrolizumab. The CDR3 in this case is CASSEVGGGTTYEQYF. The nucleotides are TGTGCCAGCAGTGAAGTAGGGGGCGGAACGACCTACGAGCAGTACTTC.